What follows is one T cell receptor (beta chain) and its context. This specimen belongs to a study of blood T cell repertoires in COVID-19. At the level of the study: Samples came from the United States, Italy and Spain, spanning acute and convalescent COVID-19.

Clones were read by immunoSEQ multiplex PCR, and TCRdb kept only the in-frame ones, dropping some. The sample lists 35,000 to 40,000 clones; around four fifths were seen once. Per germline, CDR1 SEHNR and CDR2 FQNEAQ (reference sequence). Germline trimming cut 5 bases from V and 5 bases from J; bases unmatched to any gene: 7. The CDR3 extends over 15 amino acids. Material: peripheral blood. The V call is TRBV7-9, the J call TRBJ1-4, with 8 bases lining up with TRBD1. The origin of this receptor is a man in his 70s with acute or convalescent COVID-19. The CDR3 sequence is CASSPWTGRNEKLFF. CDR3 nucleotides: TGTGCCAGCAGCCCATGGACAGGGAGGAATGAAAAACTGTTTTTT.